This TCR beta chain was identified in a study of control samples from healthy donors and cancer patients. V was shortened by 6 bases and J by 1 base, with 15 bases between the two germline ends. The length of the CDR3 is 15 residues. CDR1 and CDR2 from the germline V gene are LNHDA and SQIVND (reference sequence). Here immunoSEQ multiplex PCR was the method, and the copy in TCRdb shows in-frame clones only, minus some. The sample yields about 180,000 clones, around 87% seen once. This chain connects TRBV19 to TRBJ1-1, with D possibly being TRBD1 (6 bases). Source material: blood. The source of this sequence is a woman between 45 and 60 years old in good health. CDR3 nucleotide sequence: TGTGCCAGTAGGGTGGGGGGGGCAGAGAACACTGAAGCTTTCTTT. Translation gives CASRVGGAENTEAFF.